This paragraph covers one T cell receptor beta chain sequence. Between the trimmed V and J ends, which lost 1 base and 10 bases, there was a span of 15 bases. The V gene's germline CDR1 is LNHNV and CDR2 YYDKDF (reference sequence). This CDR3 is 14 amino acids long. The entry originates in a study of blood T cell repertoires in COVID-19. Turning to the study itself: COVID-19 samples from acute and convalescent phases originated in the United States, Italy and Spain. T cells, B-cell-depleted T cells, or PBMCs provided the cDNA or gDNA that served as material.

Study processing details: Amplified reference gene primers provided the basis for estimating nucleated cell counts. The method was immunoSEQ multiplex PCR; TCRdb's version includes in-frame clones alone and lacks a portion of them. The DNA was the basis for D and trimming; V, J and clone size are from that table. The sample records around 230,000 clones, around 80% being singletons. The chain carries TRBV15 and TRBJ2-3; D is unclear. The specimen was peripheral blood. This clonotype originated in a woman aged 45 to 65 with acute or convalescent COVID-19. CDR3: CATSRVGVAEAQYF. The CDR3 region has the DNA TGTGCCACCAGCAGAGTAGGTGTGGCTGAGGCGCAGTATTTT.